This T cell receptor beta chain was recovered during a study of T cells in Graves' hyperthyroidism and ophthalmopathy. Study-level background: Before treatment of any kind, peripheral blood was taken at initial diagnosis. Overall study results and limits: Median prediction lead before ophthalmopathy onset was about 6.5 months with the model. Ophthalmopathy could be told apart from stable hyperthyroidism with a 13 V-J model. In the blood, most expanded thyroid clonotypes above 0.001 appeared as well.

About this clonotype itself: The antigen remains undetermined.

V gave up 4 bases and J gave up 4 bases, with 10 bases separating them. CDR1 and CDR2 (germline): LGHNA, YSLEER. The CDR3 is made up of 13 amino acids. Amplification of TCR beta CDR3 regions used RNA as the template. The primer set for the first-round RT-PCR of the TCR CDR3 was HTBI. MiXCR was run by TCRdb on the multiplex PCR reads, yielding one entry per CDR3 protein. The data hold more than 450,000 distinct CDR3 sequences, with just under 20% observed a single time. Sequencing was performed on blood. The chain recombines TRBV4-3 with TRBJ1-1; D gene ambiguous. This TCR was recovered from a man in his forties or fifties with Graves' ophthalmopathy. The CDR3 protein is CASSPPAVTEAFF. CDR3 nucleotide sequence: TGCGCCAGCAGCCCTCCGGCGGTCACTGAAGCTTTCTTT.